This TCR beta chain was recovered during a study of cytomegalovirus exposure and HLA in healthy donors. Across the study: Prior work identified around 120 million unique TCR beta sequences in around 170 million T cells.

It was with 60 Vbeta and 13 Jbeta primers that the PCR ran. TCRdb's table, derived via immunoSEQ multiplex PCR, lists solely in-frame clones and lacks some. The repertoire has about 160,000 clones, almost 80% of them found once; the top ten carry 1.3%. CDR3 length equals 13 residues. With V trimmed by 2 bases and J by 5 bases, 3 bases remained unmatched. In germline, CDR1 is LGHNT, CDR2 FRNRAP. The receptor was isolated from a woman between 45 and 65 years old in good health and CMV-seronegative. The chain employs TRBV12-5 and TRBJ2-7; 7 bases fit TRBD1. Sequenced input: PBMCs. This CDR3 is CASGLRGPNEQYF. The CDR3 bases are TGTGCTAGTGGTTTGAGGGGGCCCAACGAGCAGTACTTC.